This T cell receptor (beta chain) was observed in a study of blood T cell repertoires in COVID-19 (TCRdb year 2020). For the study in its entirety: Collaborator samples came from the United States, Italy and Spain and covered acute and convalescent phases of COVID-19. The material from the prospective study consisted of cDNA or gDNA derived from T cells, B-cell-depleted T cells, or PBMCs. The dataset comprised deeply sampled blood TCRbeta repertoires from subjects exposed to, actively infected with, or recovered from COVID-19. The repertoires were made available in a free public database intended to serve as a resource for research on the immune response to SARS-CoV-2. The samples were drawn from two sources: the first 160 participants of the ongoing ImmuneRACE study, and fewer than 1,500 subjects contributed by 6 global collaborators. A de-identified subject ID, COVID-19 status, age in years and sex were almost always included in the sample metadata. Where available, HLA class I and class II types were taken from metadata supplied by the sample provider and were not determined by assay-based typing.

Of note for this clone: The specificity of this receptor is unknown. Qualities for individual bases were not recorded, and no much larger clone is one base off. In the same sample, other DNA sequences code for this CDR3.

V is shortened by 9 bases, J by 2 bases, and the region joining them spans 14 bases. Measured from the cysteine to the phenylalanine, the CDR3 is 14 residues long. The CDR3 DNA has 42 bases and is translated from base 1. CDR1 and CDR2, per the germline V gene (reference sequence), are LNHDA and SQIVND. On the study overall, not on this receptor specifically: Clinical and demographic metadata were provided uncurated, with the amount varying by source and participant.

The collaborating institutions used their own protocols to collect whole blood in K2EDTA tubes. For TCRbeta analysis, collaborator samples were shipped as frozen whole blood, as isolated PBMCs, or as DNA extracted from either sample type. The immunoSEQ Assay, a bias-controlled multiplex PCR, was used to amplify TCRbeta CDR3 regions from genomic DNA. The paper's data handling went like this. The number of nucleated cells in each sample was estimated from the amplification of reference gene primers within the assay. To quantify the absolute abundance of each unique TCRbeta CDR3 rearrangement, sequence reads were collapsed and filtered. For each sample, productive Simpson clonality was calculated as the square root of Simpson's diversity index across productive rearrangements. TCRdb retrieved this table from immuneACCESS and kept in-frame rearrangements only. Not all clones are present; in checked studies, unresolved V genes account for under half, and no reason is known for the remainder. V and J calls and clone size are given by that table; D and trimming were obtained from the DNA. The sample includes about 150,000 clones, with about 86% observed a single time. 2.5% to 4% of the sample lies in the top ten.

This receptor chain uses TRBV19 and TRBJ2-1; 6 matching bases give a weak D call of TRBD2. The clonotype originates from a man aged 65 to 85 with acute or convalescent COVID-19. Specimen: peripheral blood. The CDR3 region reads CASRAGLTYNEQFF. The DNA sequence is as follows: TGTGCCAGCCGAGCGGGCCTAACCTACAATGAGCAGTTCTTC. The CDR3 plus the reference TRBV19 and TRBJ2-1 genes for the other parts give the full variable domain: DGGITQSPKYLFRKEGQNVTLSCEQNLNHDAMYWYRQDPGQGLRLIYYSQIVNDFQKGDIAEGYSVSREKKESFPLTVTSAQKNPTAFYLCASRAGLTYNEQFFGPGTRLTVL.